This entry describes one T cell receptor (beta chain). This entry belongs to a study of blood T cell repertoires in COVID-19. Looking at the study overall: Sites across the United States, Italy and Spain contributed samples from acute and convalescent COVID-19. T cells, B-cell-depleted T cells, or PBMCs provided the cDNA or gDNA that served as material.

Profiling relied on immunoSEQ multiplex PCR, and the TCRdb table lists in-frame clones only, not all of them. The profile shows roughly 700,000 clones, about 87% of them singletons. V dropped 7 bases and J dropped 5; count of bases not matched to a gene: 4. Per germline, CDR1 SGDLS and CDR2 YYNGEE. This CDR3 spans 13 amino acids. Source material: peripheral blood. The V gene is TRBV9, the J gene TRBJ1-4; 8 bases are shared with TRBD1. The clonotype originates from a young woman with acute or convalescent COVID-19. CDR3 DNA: TGTGCCAGCGGGACAGGAACCAATGAAAAACTGTTTTTT. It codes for CASGTGTNEKLFF.